This record covers a single T cell receptor beta chain. The CDR3 contains 19 residues. The data derive from a study of T-cell reconstitution after alpha-beta-depleted transplantation in children. Using unique molecular identifiers, the investigators prepared the TCRbeta library. Via MiXCR, TCRdb re-called the PCR reads, giving one row per CDR3 protein. The data contain 500,000 to 600,000 distinct CDR3 sequences, 15% to 20% of them singletons. The source of this sequence is a human donor who donated a stem cell graft to a child with acute lymphoblastic leukemia. The sample was PBMCs from the stem cell graft donor, taken from the stem cell graft. This chain connects TRBV21-1 to TRBJ2-1; the DNA was not compared with TRBD2, the D call given in the table. TRBV21-1 is listed as a pseudogene. CDR3 sequence reads: CASSKIGRAKAQSYNEQFF. Here the CDR3 DNA reads TGTGCCAGCAGCAAAATTGGGAGGGCCAAGGCCCAATCCTACAATGAGCAGTTCTTC.